What follows are 12 T cell receptor beta chains derived from one specimen sequenced in a study of T cell responses to AZD1222 COVID-19 vaccine (dated by TCRdb to the early 2020s). The library was made by the immunoSEQ multiplex PCR assay. In its TCRdb copy, this immuneACCESS table keeps in-frame sequences only and misses some clones. Where compared with another copy, unresolved V genes explain less than half of these, and the others have no known cause. This sample holds 95,000 to 150,000 clones; around 91% were observed only once. Of the sample, about 3% falls within the top ten clones. This specimen's time point label, per the study, means: baseline before first vaccination. This specimen was peripheral blood, taken on day 0 of AZD1222 vaccination. The source is an adult in good health.

This rearrangement joins TRBV7-3 to TRBJ2-4; D call uncertain. Germline CDR1 reads SGHTA; CDR2 reads FQGTGA. V was pared by 0 bases and J by 1 base, with 1 base between. The CDR3 runs to 13 residues. CDR3 sequence reads: CASSLTAKNIQYF. CDR3 DNA: TGTGCCAGCAGCTTAACGGCCAAAAACATTCAGTACTTC.

This clone has just one count. The J gene is TRBJ2-7, the V gene TRBV27; 9 positions match TRBD1. The trim removed 5 bases at V and 1 base at J, leaving 12 bases unmatched. The CDR3 consists of 17 residues. CDR1 and CDR2 (germline): MNHEY, SMNVEV (reference sequence). The CDR3 reads CASSPTRDRALSYEQYF. CDR3 in DNA: TGTGCCAGCAGTCCCACCCGGGACAGGGCTCTGTCCTACGAGCAGTACTTC.

The J gene is TRBJ1-4, the V gene TRBV28; 8 bases align to TRBD1. V gave up 3 bases and J gave up 5 bases; unmatched junction bases: 11. The V gene's germline CDR1 is MDHEN and CDR2 SYDVKM. The CDR3 contains 17 residues. Here the CDR3 DNA reads TGTGCCAGCAGTTTCGTCCTCCTGACAGGGGAGAATGAAAAACTGTTTTTT. Its protein product is CASSFVLLTGENEKLFF.

This chain connects TRBV5-6 to TRBJ1-5; 10 bases map to TRBD1. CDR1 is SGHDT and CDR2 is YYEEEE in the germline V gene. The junction had 3 bases not matched to a gene; V was cut back by 4 bases and J by 5 bases. The CDR3 spans 14 residues. CDR3 nucleotides: TGTGCCAGCAGCAGACAGGGGGCAGATCAGCCCCAGCATTTT. It specifies CASSRQGADQPQHF.

The rearrangement uses TRBV14 and TRBJ2-7; D call uncertain. The CDR3 totals 11 residues. The ends were cut back, 3 bases at V and 9 bases at J, with 9 bases in the middle. Germline-derived CDR1 and CDR2 are SGHDN and FVKESK. CDR3 nucleotides: TGTGCCAGCAGCCACGGAATAGGGCAGTACTTC. Translation gives CASSHGIGQYF.

The V and J genes are TRBV28 and TRBJ2-7, with D hard to call. Germline loops: CDR1 MDHEN, CDR2 SYDVKM. Between the trimmed V and J ends, which lost 1 base and 6 bases, there was a span of 10 bases. The CDR3 covers 13 residues. As DNA, the CDR3 is TGTGCCAGCAGTTTATTAGATCCCTTCGAGCAGTACTTC. Its protein product is CASSLLDPFEQYF.

This chain links TRBV9 with TRBJ1-3; D ambiguous. The CDR3 totals 14 residues. From germline, CDR1 is SGDLS and CDR2 YYNGEE. Trimming cost V 3 bases and J 0 bases, with 7 bases left between them. CDR3 residues: CASSERDSGNTIYF. CDR3 nucleotide sequence: TGTGCCAGCAGCGAACGGGACTCTGGAAACACCATATATTTT.

The J gene is TRBJ2-7, the V gene TRBV6-6; D may correspond to TRBD1 or TRBD2 (6 bases each). This CDR3 has 14 amino acids. Germline V lookup: CDR1 MNHNY, CDR2 SVGAGI (reference sequence). Trimming stripped 4 bases from V and 6 bases from J, with 16 bases between. CDR3 residues: CASSSVSEGGEQYF. In nucleotides, the CDR3 is TGTGCCAGCAGTTCCGTCTCAGAGGGGGGCGAGCAGTACTTC.

The CDR3 DNA follows: TGTGCCAGTAGTATGGGGCAGGGGGCAGTTTACAATGAGCAGTTCTTC. Its protein product is CASSMGQGAVYNEQFF. This chain joins TRBV19 and TRBJ2-1, with 8 bases matching TRBD1. V shed 3 bases and J 4 bases; nucleotides not matched to a gene: 8. This CDR3 spans 16 amino acids. The germline gives CDR1 LNHDA, CDR2 SQIVND (reference sequence). Full variable domain (outside the CDR3, taken from reference TRBV19 and TRBJ2-1): DGGITQSPKYLFRKEGQNVTLSCEQNLNHDAMYWYRQDPGQGLRLIYYSQIVNDFQKGDIAEGYSVSREKKESFPLTVTSAQKNPTAFYLCASSMGQGAVYNEQFFGPGTRLTVL.

Here the CDR3 reads CASSLEGNSNQPQHF. For the CDR3, the DNA is TGTGCCAGCAGCTTGGAGGGAAATAGCAATCAGCCCCAGCATTTT. The V call is TRBV5-4, the J call TRBJ1-5, with no clear D. This CDR3 has 15 residues. Germline V gene lookup returns CDR1 SGHNT and CDR2 YYREEE (reference sequence). Trimming took off 0 bases at V and 0 bases at J, with 7 bases between the two ends.

This sequence joins TRBV7-2 and TRBJ2-2; D remains ambiguous. The CDR3 is 13 residues long. Trimming left V 5 bases short and J 7 bases short, with 11 bases between. The V gene's germline CDR1 is SGHTA and CDR2 FQGNSA. The chain's CDR3 is CASSPESRGELFF. The DNA of the CDR3 is TGTGCCAGCAGCCCCGAGTCCCGCGGGGAGCTGTTTTTT.

This rearrangement joins TRBV19 to TRBJ2-5, with D possibly TRBD2 on 6 matching bases. V lost 0 bases and J 4 bases, leaving 9 bases between the germline ends. Germline V CDR1 and CDR2: LNHDA, SQIVND (reference sequence). The CDR3 consists of 14 residues. CDR3 nucleotide sequence: TGTGCCAGTAGTATAGATGGGGGAGGAGAGACCCAGTACTTC. Translated, it gives CASSIDGGGETQYF.